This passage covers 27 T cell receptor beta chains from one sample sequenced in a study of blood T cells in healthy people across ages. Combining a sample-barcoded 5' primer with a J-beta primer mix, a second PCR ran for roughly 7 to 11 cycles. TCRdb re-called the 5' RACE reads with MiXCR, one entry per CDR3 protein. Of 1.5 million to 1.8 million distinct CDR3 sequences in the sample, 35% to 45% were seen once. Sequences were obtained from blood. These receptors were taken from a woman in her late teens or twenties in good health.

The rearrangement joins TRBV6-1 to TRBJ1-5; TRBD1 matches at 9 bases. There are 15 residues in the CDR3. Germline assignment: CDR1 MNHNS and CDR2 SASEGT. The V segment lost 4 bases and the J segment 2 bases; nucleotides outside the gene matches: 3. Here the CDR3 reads CASSGGQGRNQPQHF. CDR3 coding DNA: TGTGCCAGCAGTGGGGGACAGGGCCGCAATCAGCCCCAGCATTTT.

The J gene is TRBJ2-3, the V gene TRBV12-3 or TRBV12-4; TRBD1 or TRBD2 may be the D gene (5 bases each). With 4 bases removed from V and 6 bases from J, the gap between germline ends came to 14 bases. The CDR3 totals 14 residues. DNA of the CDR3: TGTGCCAGCAGTTCCCGGGACGAGAGCGATACGCAGTATTTT. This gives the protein CASSSRDESDTQYF.

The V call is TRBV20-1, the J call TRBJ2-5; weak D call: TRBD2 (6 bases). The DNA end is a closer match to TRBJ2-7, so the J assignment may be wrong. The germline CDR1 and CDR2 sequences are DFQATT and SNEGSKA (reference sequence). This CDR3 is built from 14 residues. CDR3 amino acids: CSAETSFSGVEQYF. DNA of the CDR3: TGCAGTGCTGAAACTAGTTTTAGCGGTGTCGAGCAGTACTTC.

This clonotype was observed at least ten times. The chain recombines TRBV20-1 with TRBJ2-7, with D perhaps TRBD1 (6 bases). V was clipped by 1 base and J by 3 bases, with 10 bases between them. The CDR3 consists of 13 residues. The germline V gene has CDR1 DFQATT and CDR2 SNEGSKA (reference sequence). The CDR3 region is CSARVTGIYEQYF. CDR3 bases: TGCAGTGCTAGAGTTACAGGGATCTACGAGCAGTACTTC.

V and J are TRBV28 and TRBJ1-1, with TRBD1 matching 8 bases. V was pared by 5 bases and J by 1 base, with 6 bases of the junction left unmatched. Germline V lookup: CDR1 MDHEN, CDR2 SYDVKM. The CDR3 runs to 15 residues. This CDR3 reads CASSTQTGENTEAFF. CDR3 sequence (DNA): TGTGCCAGCAGTACACAGACAGGGGAGAACACTGAAGCTTTCTTT.

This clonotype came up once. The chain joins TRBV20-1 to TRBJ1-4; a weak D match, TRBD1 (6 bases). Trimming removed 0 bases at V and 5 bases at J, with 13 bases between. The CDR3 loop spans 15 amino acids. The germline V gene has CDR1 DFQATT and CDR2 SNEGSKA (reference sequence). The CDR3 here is CSARDWGAGNEKLFF. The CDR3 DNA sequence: TGCAGTGCTAGAGATTGGGGGGCGGGGAATGAAAAACTGTTTTTT.

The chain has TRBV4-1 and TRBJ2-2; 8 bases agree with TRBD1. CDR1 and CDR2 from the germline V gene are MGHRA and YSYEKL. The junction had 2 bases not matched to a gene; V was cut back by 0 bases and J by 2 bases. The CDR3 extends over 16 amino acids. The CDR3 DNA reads TGCGCCAGCAGCCAAGATGGGACAGGTAACACCGGGGAGCTGTTTTTT. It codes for CASSQDGTGNTGELFF.

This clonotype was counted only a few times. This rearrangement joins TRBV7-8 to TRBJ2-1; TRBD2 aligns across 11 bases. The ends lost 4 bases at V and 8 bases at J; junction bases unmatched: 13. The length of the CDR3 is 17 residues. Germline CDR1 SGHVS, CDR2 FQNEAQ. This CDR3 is CASSSLPLAGGRDEQFF. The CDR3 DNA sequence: TGTGCCAGCAGCTCTCTACCTTTAGCGGGAGGGAGGGATGAGCAGTTCTTC.

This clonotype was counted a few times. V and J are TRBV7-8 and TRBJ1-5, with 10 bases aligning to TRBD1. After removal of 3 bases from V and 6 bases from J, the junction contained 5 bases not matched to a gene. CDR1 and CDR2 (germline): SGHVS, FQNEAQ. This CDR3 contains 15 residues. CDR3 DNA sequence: TGTGCCAGCAGCTTCGGGACAGGGGCAGGTCAGCCCCAGCATTTT. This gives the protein CASSFGTGAGQPQHF.

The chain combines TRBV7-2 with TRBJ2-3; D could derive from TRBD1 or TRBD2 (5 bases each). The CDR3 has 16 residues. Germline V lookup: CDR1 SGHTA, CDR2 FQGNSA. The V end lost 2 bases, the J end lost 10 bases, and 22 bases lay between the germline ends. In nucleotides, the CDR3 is TGTGCCAGCAGCTTATCGGTTGGGCCGAGTTTGGGGGCGCAGTATTTT. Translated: CASSLSVGPSLGAQYF.

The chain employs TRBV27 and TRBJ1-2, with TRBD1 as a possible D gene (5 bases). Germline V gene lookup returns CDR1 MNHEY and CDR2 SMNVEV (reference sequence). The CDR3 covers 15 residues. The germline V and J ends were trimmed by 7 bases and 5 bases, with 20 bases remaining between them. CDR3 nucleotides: TGTGCCAGCACACTAAGCACAGGCAGTGGATATGGCTACACCTTC. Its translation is CASTLSTGSGYGYTF.

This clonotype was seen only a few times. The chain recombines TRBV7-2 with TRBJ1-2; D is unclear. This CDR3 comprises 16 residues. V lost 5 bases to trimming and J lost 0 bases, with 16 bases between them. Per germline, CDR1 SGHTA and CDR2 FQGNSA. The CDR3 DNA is TGTGCCAGCAGCGCAGCGGTGGGCGGGACTAACTATGGCTACACCTTC. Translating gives CASSAAVGGTNYGYTF.

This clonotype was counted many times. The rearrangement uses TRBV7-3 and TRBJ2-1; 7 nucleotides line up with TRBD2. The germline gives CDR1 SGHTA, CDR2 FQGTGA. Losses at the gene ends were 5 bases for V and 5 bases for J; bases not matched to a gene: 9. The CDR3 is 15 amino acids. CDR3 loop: CASSPGLDPNNEQFF. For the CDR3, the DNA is TGTGCCAGCAGCCCTGGACTAGACCCTAACAATGAGCAGTTCTTC.

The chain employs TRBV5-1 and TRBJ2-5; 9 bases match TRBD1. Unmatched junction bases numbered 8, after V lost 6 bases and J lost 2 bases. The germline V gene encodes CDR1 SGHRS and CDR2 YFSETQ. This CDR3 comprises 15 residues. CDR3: CASKETGGIQETQYF. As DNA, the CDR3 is TGCGCCAGCAAGGAGACAGGGGGTATACAAGAGACCCAGTACTTC.

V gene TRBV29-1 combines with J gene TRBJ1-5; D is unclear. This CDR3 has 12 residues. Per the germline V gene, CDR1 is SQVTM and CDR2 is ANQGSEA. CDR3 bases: TGCATCCACTGGGTGTGGGATCAGCCCCAGCATTTT. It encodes CIHWVWDQPQHF.

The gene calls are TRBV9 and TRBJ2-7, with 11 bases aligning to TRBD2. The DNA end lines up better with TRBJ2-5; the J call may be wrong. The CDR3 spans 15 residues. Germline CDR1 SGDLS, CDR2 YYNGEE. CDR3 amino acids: CASSETSGSEQTQYF. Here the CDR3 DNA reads TGTGCCAGCAGCGAAACTAGCGGGAGTGAACAGACCCAGTACTTC.

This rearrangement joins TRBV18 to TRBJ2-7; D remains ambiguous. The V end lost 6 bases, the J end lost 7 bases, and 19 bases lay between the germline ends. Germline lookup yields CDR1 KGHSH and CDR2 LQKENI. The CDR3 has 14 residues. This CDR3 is CASSQDISYNEQYF. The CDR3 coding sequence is TGTGCCAGCTCTCAAGACATCTCCTACAATGAGCAGTACTTC. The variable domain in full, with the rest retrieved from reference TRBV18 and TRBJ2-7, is NAGVMQNPRHLVRRRGQEARLRCSPMKGHSHVYWYRQLPEEGLKFMVYLQKENIIDESGMPKERFSAEFPKEGPSILRIQQVVRGDSAAYFCASSQDISYNEQYFGPGTRLTVT.

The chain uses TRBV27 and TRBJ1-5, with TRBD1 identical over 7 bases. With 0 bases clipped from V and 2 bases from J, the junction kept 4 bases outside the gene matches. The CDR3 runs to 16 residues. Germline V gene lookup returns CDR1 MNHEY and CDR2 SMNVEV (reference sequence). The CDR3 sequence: CASSLSAGGGNQPQHF. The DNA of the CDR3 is TGTGCCAGCAGTTTATCCGCAGGGGGTGGCAATCAGCCCCAGCATTTT.

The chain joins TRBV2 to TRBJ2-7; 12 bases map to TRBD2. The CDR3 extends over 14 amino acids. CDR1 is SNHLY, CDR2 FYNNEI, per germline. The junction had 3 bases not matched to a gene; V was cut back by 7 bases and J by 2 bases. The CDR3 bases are TGTGCCAGCATGGGGACTAGCGGGCCCTACGAGCAGTACTTC. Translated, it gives CASMGTSGPYEQYF. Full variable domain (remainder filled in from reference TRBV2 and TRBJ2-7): EPEVTQTPSHQVTQMGQEVILRCVPISNHLYFYWYRQILGQKVEFLVSFYNNEISEKSEIFDDQFSVERPDGSNFTLKIRSTKLEDSAMYFCASMGTSGPYEQYFGPGTRLTVT.

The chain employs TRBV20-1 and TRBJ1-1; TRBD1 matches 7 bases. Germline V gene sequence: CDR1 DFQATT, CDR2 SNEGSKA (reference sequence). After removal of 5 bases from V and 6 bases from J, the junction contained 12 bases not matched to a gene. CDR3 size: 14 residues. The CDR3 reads CSAQPARRGAEAFF. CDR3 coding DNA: TGCAGTGCTCAACCCGCCCGCAGGGGGGCTGAAGCTTTCTTT.

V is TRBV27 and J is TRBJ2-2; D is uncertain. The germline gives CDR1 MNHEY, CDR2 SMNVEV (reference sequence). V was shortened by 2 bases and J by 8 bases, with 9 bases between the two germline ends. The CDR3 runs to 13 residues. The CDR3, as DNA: TGTGCCAGCAGTTTAACAGCGTCTGGGGAGCTGTTTTTT. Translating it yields CASSLTASGELFF.

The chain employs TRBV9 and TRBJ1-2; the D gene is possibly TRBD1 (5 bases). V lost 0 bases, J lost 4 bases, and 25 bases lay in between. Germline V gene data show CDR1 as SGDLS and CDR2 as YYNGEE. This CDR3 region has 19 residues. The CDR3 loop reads CASSVEPEVGPTVRYGYTF. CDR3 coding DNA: TGTGCCAGCAGCGTAGAGCCTGAAGTCGGCCCGACAGTACGCTATGGCTACACCTTC.

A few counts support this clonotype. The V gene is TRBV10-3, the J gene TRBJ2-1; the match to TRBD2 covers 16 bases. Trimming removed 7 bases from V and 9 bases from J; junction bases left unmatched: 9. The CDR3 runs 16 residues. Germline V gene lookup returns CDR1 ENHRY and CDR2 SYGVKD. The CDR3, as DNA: TGTGCCATCACCCCGGGACTAGCGGGGGGGCATAGTGAGCAGTTCTTC. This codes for CAITPGLAGGHSEQFF.

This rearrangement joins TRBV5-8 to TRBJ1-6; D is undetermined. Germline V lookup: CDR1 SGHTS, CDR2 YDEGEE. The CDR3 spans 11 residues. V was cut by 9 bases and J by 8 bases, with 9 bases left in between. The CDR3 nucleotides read TGTGCCACCTCCCCGGATTCACCCCTCCACTTT. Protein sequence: CATSPDSPLHF. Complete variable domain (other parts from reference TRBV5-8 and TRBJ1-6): EAGVTQSPTHLIKTRGQQATLRCSPISGHTSVYWYQQALGLGLQFLLWYDEGEERNRGNFPPRFSGRQFPNYSSELNVNALELEDSALYLCATSPDSPLHFGNGTRLTVT.

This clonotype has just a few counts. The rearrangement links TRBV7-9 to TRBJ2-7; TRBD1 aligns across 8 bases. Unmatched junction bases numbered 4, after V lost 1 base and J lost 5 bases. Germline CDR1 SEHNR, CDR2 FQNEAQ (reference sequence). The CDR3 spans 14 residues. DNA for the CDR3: TGTGCCAGCAGCTTAGGGACAGGGATCCACGAGCAGTACTTC. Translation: CASSLGTGIHEQYF.

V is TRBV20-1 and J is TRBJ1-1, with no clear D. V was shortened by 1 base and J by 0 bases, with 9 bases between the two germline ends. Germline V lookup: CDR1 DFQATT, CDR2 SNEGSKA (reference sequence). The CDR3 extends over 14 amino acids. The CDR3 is CSARAQNLNTEAFF. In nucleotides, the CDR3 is TGCAGTGCTAGAGCACAGAACTTGAACACTGAAGCTTTCTTT.

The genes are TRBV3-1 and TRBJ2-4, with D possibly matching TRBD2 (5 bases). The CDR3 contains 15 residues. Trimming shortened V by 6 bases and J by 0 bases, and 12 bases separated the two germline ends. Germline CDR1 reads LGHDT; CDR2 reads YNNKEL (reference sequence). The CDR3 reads CASSPVAGAKNIQYF. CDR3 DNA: TGTGCCAGCAGTCCCGTGGCGGGAGCCAAAAACATTCAGTACTTC.